This T cell receptor delta chain was identified in a study of gamma-delta chains in newborns, infants, children (dated by TCRdb to the late 2010s). Study-wide context: According to the study title, microbial exposure causes polyclonal expansion of innate gammadelta T cells right after birth. How innate gammadelta T cell populations in human newborns were shaped by microbial exposure immediately after birth was investigated in the study.

Sequenced on an Illumina MiSeq. After TCRdb called clones again from the public reads with CATT, rows with identical DNA were merged. This sample gives about 11,000 delta-chain clones in total; about 8.8% of them show up just once. The ten largest clones represent less than 4% of the sample. The CDR3 goes from the cysteine to the phenylalanine over 16 residues. The CDR3 DNA has 48 bases and is translated from base 1. Trimming accounts for 1 base at V and 5 bases at J, while the number of junction bases matched to no gene is 6. The germline V gene specifies GEAIGNYY as CDR1 and EKD as CDR2. This clone was seen a few times. What antigen it recognizes has not been identified. Base qualities were left out, and no much larger clone turns up one base away.

The chain uses TRDV2 and TRDJ1, and 13 bases in between align with TRDD3. The sequenced sample was blood. The source of this sequence is a child who was a newborn, infant or young child, either healthy, febrile or measles-vaccinated (not recorded which). DNA sequence: TGTGCCTGTGACACTCTACTGGGGGATACGGGGGATAAACTCATCTTT. Translation gives CACDTLLGDTGDKLIF.